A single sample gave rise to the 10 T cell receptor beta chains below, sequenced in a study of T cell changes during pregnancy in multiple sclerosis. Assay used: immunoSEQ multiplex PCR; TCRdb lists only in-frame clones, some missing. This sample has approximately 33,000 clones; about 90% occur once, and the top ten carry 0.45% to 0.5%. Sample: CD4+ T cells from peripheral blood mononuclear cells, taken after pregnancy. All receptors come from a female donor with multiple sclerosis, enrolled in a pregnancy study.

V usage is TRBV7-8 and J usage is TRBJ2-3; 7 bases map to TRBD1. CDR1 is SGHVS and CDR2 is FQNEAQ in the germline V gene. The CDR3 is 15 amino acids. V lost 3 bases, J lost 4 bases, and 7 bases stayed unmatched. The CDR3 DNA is TGTGCCAGCAGCTTCCCGGGACAGCCCCCAGATACGCAGTATTTT. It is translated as CASSFPGQPPDTQYF.

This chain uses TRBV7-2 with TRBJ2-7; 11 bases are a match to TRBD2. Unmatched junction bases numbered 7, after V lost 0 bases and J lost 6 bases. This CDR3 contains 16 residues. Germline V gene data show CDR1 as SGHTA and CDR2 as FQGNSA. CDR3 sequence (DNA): TGTGCCAGCAGCTTAGCGCTGGGACTAGCGGACCCCGAGCAGTACTTC. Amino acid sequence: CASSLALGLADPEQYF.

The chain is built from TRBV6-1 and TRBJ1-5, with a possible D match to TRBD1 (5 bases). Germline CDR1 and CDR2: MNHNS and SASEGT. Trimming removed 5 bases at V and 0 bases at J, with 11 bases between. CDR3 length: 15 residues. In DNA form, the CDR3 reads TGTGCCAGCAGTACACGGGACTATAGCAATCAGCCCCAGCATTTT. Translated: CASSTRDYSNQPQHF.

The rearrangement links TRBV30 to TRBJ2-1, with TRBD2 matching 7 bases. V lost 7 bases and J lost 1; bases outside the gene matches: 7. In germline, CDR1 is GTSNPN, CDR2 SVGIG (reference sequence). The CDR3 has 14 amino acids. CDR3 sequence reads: CALTSGKSYNEQFF. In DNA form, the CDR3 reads TGTGCCTTGACGAGCGGGAAGTCCTACAATGAGCAGTTCTTC.

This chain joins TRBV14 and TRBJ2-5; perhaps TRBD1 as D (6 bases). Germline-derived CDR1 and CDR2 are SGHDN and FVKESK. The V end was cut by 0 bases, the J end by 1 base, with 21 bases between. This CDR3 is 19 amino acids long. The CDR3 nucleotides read TGTGCCAGCAGCCAAGATAGGGGATCGACAGGTATCTCCCAAGAGACCCAGTACTTC. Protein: CASSQDRGSTGISQETQYF.

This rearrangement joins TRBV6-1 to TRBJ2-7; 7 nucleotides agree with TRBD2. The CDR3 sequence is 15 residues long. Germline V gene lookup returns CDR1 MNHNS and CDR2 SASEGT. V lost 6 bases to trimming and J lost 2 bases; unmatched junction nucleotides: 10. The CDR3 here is CASSEELAVPYEQYF. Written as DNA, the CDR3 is TGTGCCAGCAGCGAGGAGCTAGCGGTTCCCTACGAGCAGTACTTC.

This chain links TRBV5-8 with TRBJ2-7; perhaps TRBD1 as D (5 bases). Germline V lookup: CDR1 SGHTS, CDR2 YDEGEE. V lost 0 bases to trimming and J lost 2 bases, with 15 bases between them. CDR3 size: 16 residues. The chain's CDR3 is CASSLAQGTIPYEQYF. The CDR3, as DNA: TGTGCCAGCAGCTTGGCGCAGGGTACGATACCCTACGAGCAGTACTTC. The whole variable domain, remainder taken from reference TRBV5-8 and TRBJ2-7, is EAGVTQSPTHLIKTRGQQATLRCSPISGHTSVYWYQQALGLGLQFLLWYDEGEERNRGNFPPRFSGRQFPNYSSELNVNALELEDSALYLCASSLAQGTIPYEQYFGPGTRLTVT.

The CDR3 reads CASSQTGYGYTF. The DNA of the CDR3 is TGTGCCAGCAGTCAGACAGGCTATGGCTACACCTTC. This rearrangement joins TRBV6-6 to TRBJ1-2, with D possibly being TRBD1 (6 bases). The CDR3 runs to 12 residues. Trimming shortened V by 5 bases and J by 4 bases, and 8 bases separated the two germline ends. The germline gives CDR1 MNHNY, CDR2 SVGAGI (reference sequence).

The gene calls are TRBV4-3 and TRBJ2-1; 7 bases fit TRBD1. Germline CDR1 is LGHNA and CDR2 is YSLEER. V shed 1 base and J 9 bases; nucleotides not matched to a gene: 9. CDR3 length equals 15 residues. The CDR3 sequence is CASSQVGGSSPEQFF. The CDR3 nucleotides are TGCGCCAGCAGCCAAGTAGGGGGCAGTAGCCCTGAGCAGTTCTTC.

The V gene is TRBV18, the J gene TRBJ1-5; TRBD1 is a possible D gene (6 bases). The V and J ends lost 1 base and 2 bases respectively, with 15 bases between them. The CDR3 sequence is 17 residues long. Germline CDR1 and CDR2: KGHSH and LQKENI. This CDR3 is CASSPRGGPIRNQPQHF. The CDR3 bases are TGTGCCAGCTCACCACGGGGGGGCCCCATCCGCAATCAGCCCCAGCATTTT.